This T cell receptor (beta chain) was identified in a study of control samples from healthy donors and cancer patients. This CDR3 comprises 16 residues. Germline lookup yields CDR1 MGHRA and CDR2 YSYEKL. V shed 4 bases, J shed 2 bases, and the junction held 6 bases outside the gene matches. TCRdb keeps only in-frame clones here, not all; method: immunoSEQ multiplex PCR. The sample carries tens of thousands of clones, 91% recorded once. This chain connects TRBV4-1 to TRBJ1-5; 9 nucleotides match TRBD1. The TCR originated in a woman between 25 and 40 years old in good health. The specimen was blood. CDR3 in DNA: TGCGCCAGCAGCCCGGGACAGGGCTTAGGCAATCAGCCCCAGCATTTT. It specifies CASSPGQGLGNQPQHF.